Reported below is one TCR beta chain. This clonotype was recorded at least ten times. Its antigen target is currently unknown. No base qualities exist here, and no much larger clone lies one base off it. V sheds 4 bases and J sheds 7 bases, leaving 11 bases between their ends. The germline V gene provides CDR1 SQVTM and CDR2 ANQGSEA. Including the terminal cysteine and phenylalanine, the CDR3 comprises 11 residues. Of the read, only the CDR3 DNA is kept; its 33 bases are in frame from base 1. For repertoire sequencing, TCR beta CDR3 regions were amplified from RNA transcripts. The first round of RT-PCR was done with HTBI primers and the Qiagen OneStep RT-PCR kit, and was followed by a second round of multiplex PCR, then size selection and purification. Sequencing of the libraries was carried out on an Illumina HiSeq2000 in paired-end mode with 100 bp reads. As for the authors' bioinformatics: SOAPnuke was used for read processing, and reads with adapters, uncalled bases, a mean Phred below 15, or no exact constant-primer or identifier match were discarded. COPE v1.2.5 was used to merge high-quality paired reads. Unique nucleotide sequences were defined as clonotypes and aligned to IMGT TRB V, D and J references using MiTCR v1.1. The analysis was limited to V-J combinations with a frequency above 0.0001, which together covered more than 98% of repertoires. For each V-J combination, a TCR clonal expansion and chaos score was defined as F50 clonal expansion divided by the chaos observed in the TCRdist matrix. Welch's t-statistics and random forest were used to narrow the features down to roughly twelve V-J combinations, which were then fed into a naive Bayes classifier. The Morisita-Horn index was used to measure how similar the thyroid and blood repertoires were. In TCRdb, the public reads were trimmed at Q25 with fastp and aligned with MiXCR, with productive beta chains retained. Merged by CDR3 protein, the rows form single entries marked with the most common genes and DNA. The V and J calls shown here were made by TCRdb, not taken from the authors' results. The sample table contains roughly 1.1 million distinct CDR3 sequences; only one count was recorded for roughly two fifths of them. 11% of the sample rests with the top ten.

The data belong to a study of Graves' ophthalmopathy and Graves' hyperthyroidism (dated by TCRdb to between 2017 and 2018). With respect to the entire study: A patient counted as having stable hyperthyroidism if there was no progression to ophthalmopathy within 18 months of follow-up. T-cell repertoires of thyroid tissue and blood were compared in six or seven hyperthyroidism patients. After sampling, hyperthyroidism patients received methimazole starting at 30 mg daily, and ophthalmopathy patients received high-dose intravenous methylprednisolone. To explore V-J signatures distinguishing ophthalmopathy from hyperthyroidism, a discovery set of about a hundred patients (roughly 45 ophthalmopathy, 57 stable hyperthyroidism) was enrolled. The study used signatures of the TCR beta repertoire to tell Graves' ophthalmopathy apart from Graves' hyperthyroidism and to predict which patients would progress to ophthalmopathy. For independent validation, a separate cohort was made up of 18 hyperthyroidism patients plus 17 patients who later progressed from hyperthyroidism to ophthalmopathy. In total, under 150 blood samples were TCR-sequenced: 43 ophthalmopathy, 75 hyperthyroidism and some 17 hyperthyroidism-to-ophthalmopathy patients. Overall study results and their limits: In cross-validation, the 13-signature model distinguished ophthalmopathy from stable hyperthyroidism with approximately 85% sensitivity and roughly 81% specificity, and in the test set the corresponding values were roughly 78% and 74%. In validation, the model predicted ophthalmopathy progression with over 60% sensitivity and about 77% specificity; 12 predicted patients were CT-confirmed with GO in a median of around 6 months. Most of the expanded thyroid clonotypes with a frequency above 0.001 were also detected in blood, and it was suggested that the thyroid immune response may be reflected by blood repertoires. No statistical method was used to predetermine the sample size, and group allocation was not hidden from the investigators.

Patients with hyperthyroidism were aged 18 to 65 years, had been newly diagnosed, and had a disease duration of less than 2 months. Patients were excluded if they had other autoimmune diseases, uncontrolled infections, pregnancy or lactation. Diagnosis relied on clinical symptoms, serum thyroxine, TRAb, thyroid ultrasound and orbital computed tomography. Total RNA was extracted using Trizol reagent, and RNA quality was checked on an Agilent 2100 Bioanalyzer. The chain is assembled from TRBV29-1 and TRBJ2-7; the D region possibly corresponds to TRBD1 (6 bases align). This receptor was obtained from an adult man with Graves' hyperthyroidism. Specimen: peripheral blood or thyroid tissue (not recorded which). At the DNA level, the sequence is TGCAGCGTTGTGACAGGCATAGAGCAGTACTTC. This codes for CSVVTGIEQYF.